Sequencing of this T cell receptor beta chain was carried out in a study of blood T cell repertoires in COVID-19. On the study more broadly: Collection of acute and convalescent COVID-19 samples took place in the United States, Italy and Spain. T cells, B-cell-depleted T cells, or PBMCs provided the cDNA or gDNA that served as material.

The germline CDR1 and CDR2 sequences are GTSNPN and SVGIG (reference sequence). V shed 8 bases and J shed 1 base, with 15 bases lying between them. The CDR3 totals 14 residues. Sequencing was performed with immunoSEQ multiplex PCR; in TCRdb, only in-frame clones are kept and a portion is missing. The sample lists around 140,000 clones; approximately 90% were seen once. Sequenced sample: peripheral blood. The chain couples TRBV30 to TRBJ1-3; perhaps TRBD1 as D (6 bases). This TCR derives from a man between 45 and 60 years old with active or convalescent COVID-19. The CDR3 spells CAGDTGISGNTIYF. As DNA, the CDR3 is TGTGCCGGGGACACAGGGATTTCTGGAAACACCATATATTTT.